The 14 T cell receptor beta chains below all came from one sample that was sequenced in a study of breast tumors, draining lymph nodes, adjacent tissues. Samples came from axillary lymph nodes draining the breast cancer. TCRdb ran MiXCR on the multiplex PCR reads and lists one entry per CDR3 protein. Of about 130,000 distinct CDR3 sequences listed, less than 25% are singletons. The sample consisted of axillary lymph node tissue. Receptor source: a female donor with breast cancer. Some clones in this sample may be carry-over from other donors' samples.

This clonotype appeared many times. The rearrangement joins TRBV30 to TRBJ2-1; possibly TRBD1 for D (5 bases). Germline CDR1 and CDR2: GTSNPN and SVGIG (reference sequence). CDR3 length: 10 residues. V was pared by 3 bases and J by 13 bases, with 10 bases between. CDR3 region: CAWRGLLQFF. Written as DNA, the CDR3 is TGTGCCTGGAGGGGGCTATTACAGTTCTTC.

This clonotype showed up many times. CDR3 protein: CSASRPGDTQYF. The CDR3 DNA follows: TGCAGTGCTAGCCGCCCCGGAGATACGCAGTATTTT. The chain is built from TRBV20-1 and TRBJ2-3; no firm D call. The CDR3 runs 12 residues. Germline V CDR1 and CDR2: DFQATT, SNEGSKA (reference sequence). Trimming removed 3 bases from V and 5 bases from J, with 9 bases in between.

Many counts were recorded for this clonotype. V and J are TRBV11-2 and TRBJ2-7, with D possibly matching TRBD2 (6 bases). Germline V gene data show CDR1 as SGHAT and CDR2 as FQNNGV. The CDR3 consists of 13 residues. The V gene lost 5 bases and the J gene lost 3 bases, with 11 bases spanning the gap. Here the CDR3 reads CASSHGTLYEQYF. The CDR3 nucleotides read TGTGCCAGCAGCCACGGGACTCTCTACGAGCAGTACTTC.

The table lists this clonotype with many counts. V gene TRBV27 combines with J gene TRBJ2-7; 7 nucleotides match TRBD2. CDR1 and CDR2 (germline): MNHEY, SMNVEV (reference sequence). The junction had 9 bases not matched to a gene; V was cut back by 3 bases and J by 1 base. This CDR3 has 16 amino acids. The CDR3 nucleotides are TGTGCCAGCAGTTTTCTTCTGGGGGACTATTCCTACGAGCAGTACTTC. Encoded protein: CASSFLLGDYSYEQYF.

A word on this clonotype: A read error may be the cause here, since a much bigger clone is one base away. The chain carries TRBV9 and TRBJ2-6; either TRBD1 or TRBD2 may fit D (5 bases each). CDR3 length: 18 residues. V lost 2 bases and J lost 0, with 15 bases in between. Germline CDR1 SGDLS, CDR2 YYNGEE. Written as DNA, the CDR3 is TGTGCCAGCAGCGTCACGGGACGAACACACTCTGGGGCCAACGTCCTGACTTTC. Protein: CASSVTGRTHSGANVLTF.

This clonotype appeared a single time. This is likely a read error, given that the CDR3 carries no conserved phenylalanine or tryptophan at its end. The DNA is omitted, as the CDR3 cannot be located on it reliably, and the CDR3 follows TCRdb's listing. The CDR3 loop reads CASSPYLLTGELSL. The rearrangement joins TRBV12-3 or TRBV12-4 to TRBJ2-2. The CDR3 numbers 14 amino acids, ends counted.

This clonotype was seen many times. The chain joins TRBV2 to TRBJ2-7; D perhaps matches TRBD2 (5 bases). Germline V CDR1 and CDR2: SNHLY, FYNNEI. This CDR3 contains 13 residues. The V gene lost 11 bases and the J gene lost 4 bases, with 18 bases spanning the gap. In DNA form, the CDR3 reads TGTGCCGGAGGAGAGGGCCAGTTTTACGAGCAGTACTTC. This encodes CAGGEGQFYEQYF.

This clonotype occurred many times. This chain joins TRBV4-1 and TRBJ2-5; 9 bases line up with TRBD1. The CDR3 has 17 amino acids. CDR1 is MGHRA, CDR2 YSYEKL, per germline. V was clipped by 4 bases and J by 5 bases; unmatched bases: 14. In DNA form, the CDR3 reads TGCGCCAGCAGCCTACAGGGGGCGCTATCCATGGGGGAGACCCAGTACTTC. Residues: CASSLQGALSMGETQYF.

This clonotype showed up just a few times. A much larger clone lies one base from this, so it may be a read error. This sequence joins TRBV5-1 and TRBJ2-1; D call uncertain. The V gene's germline CDR1 is SGHRS and CDR2 YFSETQ. CDR3 length: 16 residues. The CDR3 nucleotides read TGCGCCAGCAGCTTGGCCCCTAGAGATTCCTACAGTGAGCAGTTCTTC. This encodes CASSLAPRDSYSEQFF.

Details on this clonotype: This may arise from a read error, as a much more abundant clone is one base away. The chain combines TRBV3-1 with TRBJ1-5, with D possibly matching TRBD1 (5 bases). Trimming removed 4 bases at V and 8 bases at J, with 15 bases between. The CDR3 covers 14 residues. Germline V gives CDR1 LGHDT, CDR2 YNNKEL (reference sequence). The CDR3 loop is CASSPTGGNEPQHF. The DNA of the CDR3 is TGTGCCAGCAGCCCCACCGGGGGGAATGAGCCCCAGCATTTT. Filled out from reference TRBV3-1 and TRBJ1-5, the complete variable domain reads DTAVSQTPKYLVTQMGNDKSIKCEQNLGHDTMYWYKQDSKKFLKIMFSYNNKELIINETVPNRFSPKSPDKAHLNLHINSLELGDSAVYFCASSPTGGNEPQHFGDGTRLSIL.

This clonotype was counted between two and nine times. A much bigger clone sits one base away, suggesting this may be a read error. J is TRBJ2-5 and V is TRBV20-1, with D tentatively TRBD2 (7 bases). V was cut by 5 bases and J by 6 bases, with 16 bases left in between. The germline gives CDR1 DFQATT, CDR2 SNEGSKA (reference sequence). The length of the CDR3 is 13 residues. CDR3 amino acids: CSAGGGGVKTQYF. The CDR3 bases are TGCAGTGCTGGGGGGGGCGGAGTCAAGACCCAGTACTTC.

This clonotype was detected many times. The V gene is TRBV28, the J gene TRBJ1-4; no firm D call. This CDR3 comprises 16 residues. In germline, CDR1 is MDHEN, CDR2 SYDVKM. Deletions cut 0 bases from V and 6 bases from J, with 14 bases between. CDR3 nucleotides: TGTGCCAGCAGTTTATGGGGTACTGGGAGGGATGAAAAACTGTTTTTT. Amino acids: CASSLWGTGRDEKLFF. The variable domain in full, with the rest retrieved from reference TRBV28 and TRBJ1-4, is DVKVTQSSRYLVKRTGEKVFLECVQDMDHENMFWYRQDPGLGLRLIYFSYDVKMKEKGDIPEGYSVSREKKERFSLILESASTNQTSMYLCASSLWGTGRDEKLFFGSGTQLSVL.

This clonotype was observed at least ten times. The rearrangement joins TRBV19 to TRBJ2-3; possible D gene TRBD2, 7 bases. The V end was cut by 4 bases, the J end by 1 base, with 15 bases between. The CDR3 runs 16 residues. Germline CDR1 reads LNHDA; CDR2 reads SQIVND (reference sequence). CDR3 in amino acids: CASSTGLGGRTDTQYF. CDR3 DNA: TGTGCCAGTAGTACCGGACTAGGGGGACGCACAGATACGCAGTATTTT.

This clonotype came up many times. This sequence joins TRBV20-1 and TRBJ1-6; D gene ambiguous. The CDR3 has 14 amino acids. CDR1 is DFQATT, CDR2 SNEGSKA, per germline (reference sequence). V was trimmed by 6 bases and J by 5 bases, leaving 14 bases between them. The CDR3 protein is CSAHDFLNNSPLHF. The CDR3 bases are TGCAGTGCACATGATTTCTTAAATAATTCACCCCTCCACTTT.